These 27 T cell receptor beta chains originate from one sample sequenced in a study of shared clonotypes between healthy human individuals. Data came from immunoSEQ multiplex PCR; TCRdb stores just in-frame clones and leaves some out. The sample has millions of clones, roughly 92% seen once. What was sequenced was naive CD4+ T cells sorted from blood. This sample's subset: CD45RA+ positively selected. All receptors derive from a man aged 18 to 29 in good health.

The chain employs TRBV5-1 and TRBJ2-2; 7 nucleotides line up with TRBD1. CDR1 is SGHRS and CDR2 is YFSETQ in the germline V gene. V dropped 5 bases and J dropped 5; count of bases not matched to a gene: 9. The CDR3 has 15 amino acids. The CDR3 DNA is TGCGCCAGCAGTCAACAGGGGTTTGGGACCGGGGAGCTGTTTTTT. It is translated as CASSQQGFGTGELFF.

The chain couples TRBV5-4 to TRBJ1-6, with 7 bases identical to TRBD1. V lost 0 bases to trimming and J lost 7 bases; unmatched junction nucleotides: 7. CDR1 and CDR2 from the germline V gene are SGHNT and YYREEE (reference sequence). The CDR3 totals 16 residues. CDR3 residues: CASSLAVRGRNSPLHF. The DNA for the CDR3 is TGTGCCAGCAGCTTGGCGGTCAGGGGGAGGAATTCACCCCTCCACTTT.

This chain links TRBV5-1 with TRBJ2-7, with 7 bases matching TRBD1. This CDR3 contains 14 residues. Germline-derived CDR1 and CDR2 are SGHRS and YFSETQ. V shed 3 bases and J 2 bases; nucleotides not matched to a gene: 5. This CDR3 reads CASSSRQGTYEQYF. The CDR3 nucleotides read TGCGCCAGCAGCTCGCGACAGGGTACCTACGAGCAGTACTTC.

The chain is built from TRBV6-6 and TRBJ2-1, with 8 bases identical to TRBD2. The CDR3 is made up of 14 amino acids. V lost 6 bases to trimming and J lost 7 bases; unmatched junction nucleotides: 8. Germline loops: CDR1 MNHNY, CDR2 SVGAGI (reference sequence). Here the CDR3 DNA reads TGTGCCAGCAGGGATACAGCGGGAGAGAATGAGCAGTTCTTC. Translating gives CASRDTAGENEQFF.

Here the CDR3 reads CASSQVLAGLTDTQYF. CDR3 in DNA: TGCGCCAGCAGCCAGGTCCTAGCGGGGCTCACAGATACGCAGTATTTT. The V call is TRBV4-1, the J call TRBJ2-3; 9 bases agree with TRBD2. In germline, CDR1 is MGHRA, CDR2 YSYEKL. The CDR3 runs 16 residues. V lost 3 bases to trimming and J lost 2 bases; unmatched junction nucleotides: 6.

This clone was picked up one time. The genes are TRBV6-1 and TRBJ1-1; D is uncertain. Trimming stripped 2 bases from V and 4 bases from J, with 8 bases between. This CDR3 comprises 13 residues. Germline V CDR1 and CDR2: MNHNS, SASEGT. The CDR3 DNA is TGTGCCAGCAGTGAATATGGTGCCACTGAAGCTTTCTTT. Its protein is CASSEYGATEAFF.

The rearrangement uses TRBV10-3 and TRBJ1-5; D remains unclear. The CDR3 spans 14 residues. The V end lost 0 bases, the J end lost 6 bases, and 9 bases lay between the germline ends. Germline CDR1 ENHRY, CDR2 SYGVKD. The CDR3 DNA reads TGTGCCATCAGTGAGTCGAAGGGAAGTCAGCCCCAGCATTTT. This gives the protein CAISESKGSQPQHF.

Details on this clone: Mismatch with germline at one junction end may stem from a read error. The chain employs TRBV19 and TRBJ2-2; a possible D gene is TRBD2 (6 bases). This CDR3 comprises 16 residues. Germline V gives CDR1 LNHDA, CDR2 SQIVND (reference sequence). The DNA of the CDR3 is TGTGCCAGTAGTATAGGATATCTAGCGAAGACCGGGGAGCTGTTTTTT. Residues: CASSIGYLAKTGELFF.

CDR3 amino acids: CASSLVGNSYEQYF. CDR3 coding DNA: TGCGCCAGCAGCTTGGTCGGGAACTCCTACGAGCAGTACTTC. The chain is built from TRBV5-1 and TRBJ2-7; D perhaps matches TRBD2 (5 bases). There are 14 residues in the CDR3. The V gene's germline CDR1 is SGHRS and CDR2 YFSETQ. V lost 0 bases, J lost 0 bases, and 7 bases lay in between.

J is TRBJ1-3 and V is TRBV5-1, with TRBD1 matching over 7 bases. The CDR3 sequence is 15 residues long. V lost 4 bases to trimming and J lost 0 bases; unmatched junction nucleotides: 4. The V gene's germline CDR1 is SGHRS and CDR2 YFSETQ. CDR3 sequence: CASSRDSGSGNTIYF. DNA of the CDR3: TGCGCCAGCAGCCGGGACAGTGGCTCTGGAAACACCATATATTTT.

The chain uses TRBV9 and TRBJ2-7, with 7 bases matching TRBD1. Germline values: CDR1 SGDLS, CDR2 YYNGEE. Unmatched junction bases numbered 11, after V lost 2 bases and J lost 0 bases. There are 17 residues in the CDR3. DNA of the CDR3: TGTGCCAGCAGCGTTAGCGCCGGGACAGCTGTCTCCTACGAGCAGTACTTC. Encoded protein: CASSVSAGTAVSYEQYF.

This clone was seen once. The gene calls are TRBV5-4 and TRBJ1-2; 8 bases are a match to TRBD1. This CDR3 region has 14 residues. The trim removed 5 bases at V and 6 bases at J, leaving 9 bases unmatched. Germline loops: CDR1 SGHNT, CDR2 YYREEE (reference sequence). Here the CDR3 reads CASSSGQGRDGYTF. CDR3 DNA: TGTGCCAGCAGTTCCGGACAGGGTAGGGATGGCTACACCTTC.

In this sample, this clone turned up once. The J gene is TRBJ1-4, the V gene TRBV6-1; the D gene is possibly TRBD1 (5 bases). Looked up from germline, CDR1 is MNHNS and CDR2 is SASEGT. Between the trimmed V and J ends, which lost 3 bases and 4 bases, there was a span of 15 bases. The CDR3 extends over 16 amino acids. Here the CDR3 DNA reads TGTGCCAGCAGTGATCGATCCGGGACGGATAATGAAAAACTGTTTTTT. This gives the protein CASSDRSGTDNEKLFF.

This chain joins TRBV21-1 and TRBJ2-7; TRBD2 reflects the table's D call only, with no check against the DNA. TRBV21-1 is a pseudogene locus. The CDR3 length is 18 residues. CDR3 coding DNA: TGTGCCAGCAGCACCCCGGGGGGACTAGCGGGGACGGGCTACGAGCAGTACTTC. This gives the protein CASSTPGGLAGTGYEQYF.

V and J are TRBV7-9 and TRBJ1-3, with TRBD1 matching over 9 bases. Germline lookup yields CDR1 SEHNR and CDR2 FQNEAQ (reference sequence). The CDR3 consists of 17 residues. Unmatched junction bases numbered 10, after V lost 4 bases and J lost 3 bases. As DNA, the CDR3 is TGTGCCAGCAGCTCCCGGACAGGGGAGTTGCGTGGAAACACCATATATTTT. Its protein product is CASSSRTGELRGNTIYF.

The table lists this clone with a count of one. This chain joins TRBV11-2 and TRBJ2-1, with TRBD2 matching over 12 bases. The V segment lost 2 bases and the J segment 8 bases; nucleotides outside the gene matches: 10. This CDR3 has 17 residues. CDR1 is SGHAT and CDR2 is FQNNGV in the germline V gene. The CDR3 spells CASSLLLAGGLVDEQFF. CDR3 nucleotides: TGTGCCAGCAGCTTATTGCTAGCGGGAGGGTTGGTGGATGAGCAGTTCTTC.

This CDR3 reads CASRLSEAAASPLHF. In DNA, the CDR3 is TGTGCCAGCAGACTCAGCGAGGCAGCTGCTTCACCCCTCCACTTT. The rearrangement joins TRBV25-1 to TRBJ1-6, with no clear D. The ends were cut back, 6 bases at V and 9 bases at J, with 18 bases in the middle. The CDR3 totals 15 residues. CDR1 and CDR2 from the germline V gene are MGHDK and SYGVNS.

The rearrangement joins TRBV7-2 to TRBJ1-2; 7 positions agree with TRBD1. There are 16 residues in the CDR3. CDR1 and CDR2 from the germline V gene are SGHTA and FQGNSA. J lost 8 bases, V lost 4 bases, and 16 bases had no gene match. CDR3 sequence: CASSSRQGVVLRGYTF. The CDR3 nucleotides read TGTGCCAGCAGCTCCCGACAGGGCGTTGTTCTAAGAGGCTACACCTTC.

The chain employs TRBV18 and TRBJ2-4; D is possibly TRBD1 (8 bases). CDR1 is KGHSH and CDR2 is LQKENI in the germline V gene. Trimming left V 4 bases short and J 6 bases short, with 13 bases between. The CDR3 loop spans 14 amino acids. The CDR3 region has the DNA TGTGCCAGCTCACTGACAGGGGAGGGAAACATTCAGTACTTC. Translated, it gives CASSLTGEGNIQYF.

The rearrangement uses TRBV30 and TRBJ1-1; D perhaps matches TRBD1 (5 bases). V lost 8 bases and J 5 bases, leaving 12 bases between the germline ends. Germline V gene lookup returns CDR1 GTSNPN and CDR2 SVGIG (reference sequence). The length of the CDR3 is 11 residues. For the CDR3, the DNA is TGTGCCGGGGGGATAGAGACTGAAGCTTTCTTT. Its translation: CAGGIETEAFF.

This clone appeared once. The J gene is TRBJ1-2, the V gene TRBV19; TRBD1 might be the D (6 bases). Germline V gives CDR1 LNHDA, CDR2 SQIVND (reference sequence). CDR3 length: 13 residues. The V and J ends lost 3 bases and 7 bases respectively, with 12 bases between them. CDR3 sequence: CASSMWSGVGYTF. CDR3 DNA: TGTGCCAGTAGTATGTGGTCAGGGGTTGGCTACACCTTC.

The rearrangement links TRBV6-1 to TRBJ1-1; possibly TRBD1 for D (6 bases). The CDR3 is made up of 15 amino acids. From germline, CDR1 is MNHNS and CDR2 SASEGT. Trimming left V 8 bases short and J 0 bases short, with 16 bases between. The chain's CDR3 is CASVGGAGLNTEAFF. The CDR3 bases are TGTGCCAGCGTCGGGGGGGCGGGCTTGAACACTGAAGCTTTCTTT.

CDR3 region: CASRKGQGTYEQYF. The CDR3 DNA is TGTGCCAGCAGGAAGGGACAGGGAACCTACGAGCAGTACTTC. V gene TRBV7-2 combines with J gene TRBJ2-7, with TRBD1 matching 9 bases. The CDR3 has 14 amino acids. Germline V gives CDR1 SGHTA, CDR2 FQGNSA. The J segment lost 2 bases and the V segment lost 6 bases, leaving 5 bases of the junction unmatched. Drawing the rest from reference TRBV7-2 and TRBJ2-7, the complete variable domain is GAGVSQSPSNKVTEKGKDVELRCDPISGHTALYWYRQSLGQGLEFLIYFQGNSAPDKSGLPSDRFSAERTGGSVSTLTIQRTQQEDSAVYLCASRKGQGTYEQYFGPGTRLTVT.

The chain is built from TRBV9 and TRBJ2-7; the match to TRBD1 covers 9 bases. V trimming: 0 bases; J trimming: 4 bases; junction bases outside the gene matches: 8. Germline V CDR1 and CDR2: SGDLS, YYNGEE. The CDR3 sequence is 16 residues long. This CDR3 reads CASSVGGQGGLYEQYF. CDR3 coding DNA: TGTGCCAGCAGCGTAGGGGGACAGGGAGGACTTTACGAGCAGTACTTC.

The chain uses TRBV7-6 and TRBJ2-3; no firm D call. Trimming removed 2 bases from V and 4 bases from J, with 10 bases in between. From germline, CDR1 is SGHVS and CDR2 FNYEAQ. CDR3 length: 14 amino acids. This chain's CDR3 is CASSLFAIADTQYF. In DNA, the CDR3 is TGTGCCAGCAGCTTATTCGCGATTGCAGATACGCAGTATTTT.

The V call is TRBV5-4, the J call TRBJ1-1; 12 bases line up with TRBD1. V dropped 2 bases and J dropped 4; count of bases not matched to a gene: 6. Germline V gene data show CDR1 as SGHNT and CDR2 as YYREEE (reference sequence). This CDR3 is 16 amino acids long. Written as DNA, the CDR3 is TGTGCCAGCAGCTTCCCGGGACAGGGGGCGGTCACTGAAGCTTTCTTT. Its protein is CASSFPGQGAVTEAFF. The full variable domain, with the rest looked up from reference TRBV5-4 and TRBJ1-1, is ETGVTQSPTHLIKTRGQQVTLRCSSQSGHNTVSWYQQALGQGPQFIFQYYREEENGRGNFPPRFSGLQFPNYSSELNVNALELDDSALYLCASSFPGQGAVTEAFFGQGTRLTVV.

The chain couples TRBV10-1 to TRBJ2-7; 8 bases are a match to TRBD1. CDR1 is WNHNN and CDR2 is SYGVQD in the germline V gene (reference sequence). The CDR3 has 15 amino acids. The J segment lost 1 base and the V segment lost 0 bases, leaving 2 bases of the junction unmatched. The CDR3 spells CASSESRTGSYEQYF. CDR3 DNA sequence: TGCGCCAGCAGTGAGTCGAGGACAGGGTCCTACGAGCAGTACTTC.